This TCR beta chain was identified in a study of blood T cell repertoires in COVID-19. In germline, CDR1 is LNHDA, CDR2 SQIVND (reference sequence). V shed 8 bases, J shed 4 bases, and the junction held 6 bases outside the gene matches. The CDR3 contains 14 residues. Repertoires were generated with immunoSEQ multiplex PCR, while TCRdb's copy carries only in-frame clones and drops some. The table shows about 140,000 clones, with around 85% occurring only once. This sequence joins TRBV19 and TRBJ1-1; the match to TRBD1 covers 11 bases. The TCR comes from a man between 50 and 59 years old with acute or convalescent COVID-19. Sequencing was performed on peripheral blood. This chain's CDR3 is CASGQGALPTEAFF. For the CDR3, the DNA is TGTGCCAGTGGACAGGGGGCCCTCCCCACTGAAGCTTTCTTT.